This TCR beta chain is drawn from a study of shared clonotypes between healthy human individuals. The table came from immunoSEQ multiplex PCR; TCRdb's copy has only in-frame clones and leaves some out. The sample includes 2 million to 2.5 million clones, approximately 93% of them seen just once. This clone has a handful of counts. The antigen remains undetermined. Germline V gene data show CDR1 as SGHRS and CDR2 as YFSETQ. Trimming cost V 0 bases and J 8 bases, with 8 bases left between them. The length of the CDR3 is 12 residues. Whole-study findings and limits: A small donor pool kept down the genetic and exposure-history diversity that was represented.

This chain connects TRBV5-1 to TRBJ1-2; D is ambiguous. The sequenced sample was naive CD4+ T cells from PBMCs. Subset given: CD45RA+ positively selected. This clonotype originated in a young man in good health. Some clones in this sample may be carry-over from other donors' samples. CDR3 amino acids: CASSLDGRGYTF. The CDR3 DNA is TGCGCCAGCAGCTTGGATGGGAGAGGCTACACCTTC.